Following are 19 T cell receptor beta chains from one sample sequenced in a study of cytomegalovirus exposure and HLA in healthy donors. Only in-frame clones appear in the TCRdb table, and some are missing; sequencing was by immunoSEQ multiplex PCR. The table has some 180,000 clones, 81% seen once; the top ten hold 1.2%. Sequenced input: PBMCs. These TCRs come from a woman aged 30 to 39 in good health and CMV-seronegative.

The chain uses TRBV6-5 and TRBJ2-7; 10 bases map to TRBD1. Trimming at V came to 1 base and at J to 4 bases, leaving 1 base not matched to a gene. The CDR3 covers 14 residues. CDR1 MNHEY and CDR2 SVGAGI come from the germline V gene. CDR3 sequence: CASSYWDRGYEQYF. The CDR3 DNA sequence: TGTGCCAGCAGTTACTGGGACAGGGGATACGAGCAGTACTTC.

J is TRBJ1-2 and V is TRBV6-6; D not certain. Germline V lookup: CDR1 MNHNY, CDR2 SVGAGI (reference sequence). CDR3 length: 13 residues. Trimming removed 5 bases from V and 7 bases from J, with 14 bases in between. CDR3 in amino acids: CASSQRGETGYTF. The DNA of the CDR3 is TGTGCCAGCAGTCAACGGGGAGAGACTGGCTACACCTTC.

Points on this clone: This likely comes from a read error, as the CDR3 has no conserved phenylalanine or tryptophan at its end. It is unclear where the CDR3 begins or ends on the DNA, so no DNA is shown, and the CDR3 is as TCRdb lists it. The rearrangement uses TRBV5-6 and TRBJ1-2; the tabulated D call, TRBD1, remains unverified against the DNA. Germline V gene sequence: CDR1 SGHDT, CDR2 YYEEEE. From its first to its last residue, the CDR3 has 9 amino acids. This CDR3 reads CASSLGTDV.

The DNA for the CDR3 is TGTGCCAGCAGCCCGCCCGGACAGGGTGGTGAAAAACTGTTTTTT. Encoded protein: CASSPPGQGGEKLFF. This rearrangement joins TRBV13 to TRBJ1-4, with TRBD1 matching 8 bases. The CDR3 extends over 15 amino acids. The trim removed 5 bases at V and 7 bases at J, leaving 9 bases unmatched. Germline values: CDR1 PRHDT, CDR2 FYEKMQ (reference sequence).

As for this clone: Germline is not matched at one junction end, which may reflect a read error. The V gene is TRBV29-1, the J gene TRBJ1-1; TRBD1 aligns across 7 bases. CDR3 length: 10 residues. Germline loops: CDR1 SQVTM, CDR2 ANQGSEA. CDR3 sequence (DNA): TGCAGCGTTGGAGGGGGCCGTTTTTACTTT. It specifies CSVGGGRFYF.

The V gene is TRBV5-1, the J gene TRBJ1-1, with 8 bases fitting TRBD1. The ends lost 4 bases at V and 5 bases at J; junction bases unmatched: 7. The CDR3 contains 14 residues. Germline CDR1 SGHRS, CDR2 YFSETQ. CDR3 residues: CASSVTGAGTEAFF. The CDR3 DNA follows: TGCGCCAGCAGCGTGACAGGGGCGGGTACTGAAGCTTTCTTT.

As DNA, the CDR3 is TGTGCCAGCAGTTATGGGAGTGGCACTGAAGCTTTCTTT. Translating it yields CASSYGSGTEAFF. The chain has TRBV6-6 and TRBJ1-1, with D uncertain. Germline loops: CDR1 MNHNY, CDR2 SVGAGI (reference sequence). V was trimmed by 3 bases and J by 4 bases, leaving 9 bases between them. The CDR3 sequence is 13 residues long.

The V gene is TRBV5-1, the J gene TRBJ2-7; TRBD1 aligns across 7 bases. The CDR3 loop spans 14 amino acids. The trim removed 0 bases at V and 5 bases at J, leaving 5 bases unmatched. Germline CDR1 reads SGHRS; CDR2 reads YFSETQ. In DNA form, the CDR3 reads TGCGCCAGCAGCTTGGGACAGGGTACCAACGAGCAGTACTTC. This codes for CASSLGQGTNEQYF.

The J gene is TRBJ2-2, the V gene TRBV5-1, with a possible D match to TRBD1 (6 bases). The CDR3 spans 16 residues. The germline CDR1 and CDR2 sequences are SGHRS and YFSETQ. Trimming took 2 bases from V and 5 from J, leaving 16 bases between them. The CDR3 sequence: CASSFITGFGTGELFF. The CDR3 coding sequence is TGCGCCAGCAGCTTCATCACAGGGTTCGGAACCGGGGAGCTGTTTTTT.

V is TRBV5-5 and J is TRBJ2-6; D is possibly TRBD1 (6 bases). The ends were cut back, 3 bases at V and 0 bases at J, with 10 bases in the middle. CDR1 SGHKS and CDR2 YYEKEE come from the germline V gene (reference sequence). This CDR3 is built from 16 residues. This CDR3 is CASSWDTYSGANVLTF. CDR3 coding DNA: TGTGCCAGCAGCTGGGACACCTACTCTGGGGCCAACGTCCTGACTTTC.

The chain links TRBV11-2 to TRBJ2-5; 8 bases agree with TRBD1. CDR1 is SGHAT, CDR2 FQNNGV, per germline. After removal of 1 base from V and 5 bases from J, the junction contained 0 bases not matched to a gene. CDR3 length: 13 amino acids. The CDR3 is CASSLGDRETQYF. The DNA for the CDR3 is TGTGCCAGCAGCTTAGGGGACAGGGAGACCCAGTACTTC.

V gene TRBV27 combines with J gene TRBJ2-6; the D is unclear. The V end lost 5 bases, the J end lost 4 bases, and 15 bases lay between the germline ends. Per germline, CDR1 MNHEY and CDR2 SMNVEV (reference sequence). CDR3 length: 16 residues. CDR3 protein: CASSARYRSGANVLTF. In DNA, the CDR3 is TGTGCCAGCAGTGCCCGTTATCGGTCCGGGGCCAACGTCCTGACTTTC.

This clone was observed a few times. The rearrangement joins TRBV18 to TRBJ2-7; D perhaps matches TRBD2 (5 bases). The CDR3 runs to 12 residues. Trimming stripped 4 bases from V and 6 bases from J, with 10 bases between. CDR1 and CDR2 (germline): KGHSH, LQKENI. In nucleotides, the CDR3 is TGTGCCAGCTCACAGGGCGCGGGCGAGCAGTACTTC. Amino acids: CASSQGAGEQYF.

The chain combines TRBV27 with TRBJ2-1; D gene uncertain. The CDR3 contains 13 residues. Between the trimmed V and J ends, which lost 4 bases and 5 bases, there was a span of 9 bases. Looked up from germline, CDR1 is MNHEY and CDR2 is SMNVEV (reference sequence). Here the CDR3 reads CASSSRVDNEQFF. Here the CDR3 DNA reads TGTGCCAGCAGTTCACGGGTCGACAATGAGCAGTTCTTC.

The gene calls are TRBV13 and TRBJ2-5; TRBD1 might be the D (6 bases). CDR1 PRHDT and CDR2 FYEKMQ come from the germline V gene (reference sequence). V lost 1 base to trimming and J lost 5 bases, with 14 bases between them. The CDR3 has 15 amino acids. The CDR3 is CASSLEGHPGETQYF. In DNA, the CDR3 is TGTGCCAGCAGCTTAGAGGGACATCCTGGCGAGACCCAGTACTTC.

The rearrangement uses TRBV7-2 and TRBJ1-6, with TRBD1 as a possible D gene (6 bases). There are 15 residues in the CDR3. Germline V CDR1 and CDR2: SGHTA, FQGNSA. Trimming left V 2 bases short and J 6 bases short, with 11 bases between. The chain's CDR3 is CASSLPGATNSPLHF. As DNA, the CDR3 is TGTGCCAGCAGCTTACCAGGGGCCACTAATTCACCCCTCCACTTT.

The V call is TRBV18, the J call TRBJ1-6; 8 bases agree with TRBD1. Losses at the gene ends were 4 bases for V and 6 bases for J; bases not matched to a gene: 2. CDR3 length equals 14 residues. Germline CDR1 KGHSH, CDR2 LQKENI. The CDR3 spells CASSRDRFNSPLHF. CDR3 nucleotides: TGTGCCAGCTCACGGGACAGGTTTAATTCACCCCTCCACTTT.

This rearrangement joins TRBV11-3 to TRBJ2-1; TRBD2 aligns across 8 bases. V lost 6 bases to trimming and J lost 3 bases; unmatched junction nucleotides: 7. This CDR3 region has 15 residues. Germline CDR1 reads SGHNT; CDR2 reads YENEEA. The CDR3 region has the DNA TGTGCCAGCAGTCCTTCCGGGACTAGCTACAATGAGCAGTTCTTC. Protein sequence: CASSPSGTSYNEQFF.

The chain recombines TRBV4-1 with TRBJ2-2, with D hard to call. Trimming took 1 base from V and 0 from J, leaving 12 bases between them. Germline CDR1 reads MGHRA; CDR2 reads YSYEKL. This CDR3 contains 17 residues. The CDR3 is CASSQAASVSNTGELFF. The CDR3 nucleotides read TGCGCCAGCAGCCAAGCCGCATCAGTATCGAACACCGGGGAGCTGTTTTTT.